Shown below are 10 T cell receptor beta chains from a single sample sequenced in a study of cytomegalovirus exposure and HLA in healthy donors. Primers included in the PCR were 60 Vbeta and 13 Jbeta primers. Here immunoSEQ multiplex PCR was the method, and the copy in TCRdb shows in-frame clones only, minus some. The top ten hold 4.5% to 7.5% of the sample, which has around 180,000 clones, just under 80% seen once. The sample consisted of PBMCs. These receptors originate from a young woman in good health and CMV-seropositive.

The chain employs TRBV7-9 and TRBJ2-3; D might be TRBD1 (5 bases). The CDR3 length is 15 residues. The V end was cut by 5 bases, the J end by 2 bases, with 14 bases between. Germline V gives CDR1 SEHNR, CDR2 FQNEAQ (reference sequence). The CDR3 nucleotides read TGTGCCAGCAGCACAGGATTAACCCTCACAGATACGCAGTATTTT. This codes for CASSTGLTLTDTQYF.

The chain employs TRBV5-1 and TRBJ2-5; D perhaps matches TRBD1 (6 bases). Judging by the DNA end, TRBJ2-7 fits better; the J call may be wrong. CDR3 size: 16 residues. Germline V gene sequence: CDR1 SGHRS, CDR2 YFSETQ. The CDR3 DNA reads TGCGCCAGCAGCTTGGGTAACAGGGTCTCCTCCTACGAGCAGTACTTC. It encodes CASSLGNRVSSYEQYF.

V usage is TRBV6-5 and J usage is TRBJ2-1, with TRBD2 matching 11 bases. Germline V gene data show CDR1 as MNHEY and CDR2 as SVGAGI. CDR3 length equals 15 residues. Unmatched junction bases numbered 12, after V lost 8 bases and J lost 9 bases. This chain's CDR3 is CASRPTGLAGGEQFF. CDR3 nucleotide sequence: TGTGCCAGCCGACCCACCGGGCTAGCGGGAGGTGAGCAGTTCTTC.

J is TRBJ2-2 and V is TRBV2; D unclear. The V gene lost 3 bases and the J gene lost 9 bases, with 8 bases spanning the gap. This CDR3 spans 12 amino acids. Germline V CDR1 and CDR2: SNHLY, FYNNEI. The CDR3 sequence: CASSETARELFF. Here the CDR3 DNA reads TGTGCCAGCAGTGAGACTGCACGGGAGCTGTTTTTT.

A few counts support this clone. This rearrangement joins TRBV6-5 to TRBJ2-3; D not resolved. In germline, CDR1 is MNHEY, CDR2 SVGAGI. The CDR3 is 14 residues long. Trimming took off 6 bases at V and 1 base at J, with 11 bases between the two ends. CDR3 protein: CASSRLPGTDTQYF. DNA of the CDR3: TGTGCCAGCAGCCGCTTACCGGGCACAGATACGCAGTATTTT.

The chain has TRBV19 and TRBJ1-1; TRBD1 is a possible D gene (5 bases). This CDR3 spans 14 amino acids. With 3 bases removed from V and 13 bases from J, the gap between germline ends came to 21 bases. The germline V gene encodes CDR1 LNHDA and CDR2 SQIVND (reference sequence). CDR3 nucleotide sequence: TGTGCCAGTAGTATGGTTGGGGCGGAGCATAAAGATTTCTTT. Residues: CASSMVGAEHKDFF.

The chain uses TRBV27 and TRBJ1-5; 8 nucleotides match TRBD1. This CDR3 has 14 residues. J gave up 3 bases and V 6 bases, and 4 bases lay outside the gene matches. CDR1 MNHEY and CDR2 SMNVEV come from the germline V gene (reference sequence). In DNA form, the CDR3 reads TGTGCCAGCAGCCTGGACAGGGCCAATCAGCCCCAGCATTTT. Its protein is CASSLDRANQPQHF.

The CDR3 DNA reads TGTGCCAGTAGTCCGGGACAGGGGGTGAGTTCACCCCTCCACTTT. Its protein is CASSPGQGVSSPLHF. The chain uses TRBV19 and TRBJ1-6; 11 bases map to TRBD1. The V gene's germline CDR1 is LNHDA and CDR2 SQIVND (reference sequence). V was clipped by 5 bases and J by 9 bases; unmatched bases: 6. The CDR3 covers 15 residues.

Only a few counts were recorded for this clone. V and J are TRBV2 and TRBJ2-1, with TRBD1 as a possible D gene (5 bases). The CDR3 sequence is 14 residues long. CDR1 and CDR2 from the germline V gene are SNHLY and FYNNEI. Trimming pared 6 bases from V and 8 bases from J, leaving 17 bases between. The CDR3 DNA follows: TGTGCCAGCAGCGAACTCACGCAGGGCTATGAGCAGTTCTTC. Translating it yields CASSELTQGYEQFF.

The chain couples TRBV5-4 to TRBJ2-5; D is ambiguous. Germline CDR1 is SGHNT and CDR2 is YYREEE (reference sequence). This CDR3 has 15 residues. V lost 0 bases to trimming and J lost 1 base, with 10 bases between them. The CDR3 sequence: CASSLGTRPQETQYF. The DNA of the CDR3 is TGTGCCAGCAGCTTGGGCACCAGGCCCCAAGAGACCCAGTACTTC.